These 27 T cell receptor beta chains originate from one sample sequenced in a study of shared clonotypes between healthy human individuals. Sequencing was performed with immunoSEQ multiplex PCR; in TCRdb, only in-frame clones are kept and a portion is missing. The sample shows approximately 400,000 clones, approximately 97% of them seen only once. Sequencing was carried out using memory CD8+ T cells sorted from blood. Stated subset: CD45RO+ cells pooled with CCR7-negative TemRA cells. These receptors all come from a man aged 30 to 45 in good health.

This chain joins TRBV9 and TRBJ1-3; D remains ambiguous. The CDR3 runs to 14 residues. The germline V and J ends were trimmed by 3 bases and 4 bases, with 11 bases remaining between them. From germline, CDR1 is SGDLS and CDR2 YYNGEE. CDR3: CASSGRYPGNTIYF. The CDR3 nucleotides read TGTGCCAGCAGCGGTCGGTACCCCGGAAACACCATATATTTT. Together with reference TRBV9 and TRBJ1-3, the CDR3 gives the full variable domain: DSGVTQTPKHLITATGQRVTLRCSPRSGDLSVYWYQQSLDQGLQFLIQYYNGEERAKGNILERFSAQQFPDLHSELNLSSLELGDSALYFCASSGRYPGNTIYFGEGSWLTVV.

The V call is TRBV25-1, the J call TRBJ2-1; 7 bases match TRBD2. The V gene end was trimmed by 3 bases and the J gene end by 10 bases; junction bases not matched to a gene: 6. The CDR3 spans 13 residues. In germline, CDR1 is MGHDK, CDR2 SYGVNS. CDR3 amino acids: CASSETTSAEQFF. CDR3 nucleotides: TGTGCCAGCAGTGAGACTACTAGCGCCGAGCAGTTCTTC.

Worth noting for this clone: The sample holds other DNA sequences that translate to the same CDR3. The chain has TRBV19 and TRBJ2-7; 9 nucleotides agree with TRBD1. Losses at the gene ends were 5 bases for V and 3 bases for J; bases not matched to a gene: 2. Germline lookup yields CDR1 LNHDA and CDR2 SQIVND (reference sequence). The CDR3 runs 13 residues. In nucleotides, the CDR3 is TGTGCCAGTAGTTCGGGACAGGGCTACGAGCAGTACTTC. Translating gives CASSSGQGYEQYF. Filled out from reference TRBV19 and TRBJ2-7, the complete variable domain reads DGGITQSPKYLFRKEGQNVTLSCEQNLNHDAMYWYRQDPGQGLRLIYYSQIVNDFQKGDIAEGYSVSREKKESFPLTVTSAQKNPTAFYLCASSSGQGYEQYFGPGTRLTVT.

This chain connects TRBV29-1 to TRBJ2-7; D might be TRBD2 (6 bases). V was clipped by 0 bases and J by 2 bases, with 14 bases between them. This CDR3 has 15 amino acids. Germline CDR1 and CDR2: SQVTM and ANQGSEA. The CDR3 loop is CSVEDSSGSPYEQYF. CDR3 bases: TGCAGCGTTGAAGACTCGAGCGGGTCCCCCTACGAGCAGTACTTC.

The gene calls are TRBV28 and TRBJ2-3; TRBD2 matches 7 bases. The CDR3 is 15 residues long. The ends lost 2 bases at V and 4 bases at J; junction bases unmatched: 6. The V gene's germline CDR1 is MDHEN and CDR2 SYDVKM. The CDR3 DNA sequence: TGTGCCAGCAGTTTAGGCGGGGGTGGTGCAGATACGCAGTATTTT. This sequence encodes CASSLGGGGADTQYF.

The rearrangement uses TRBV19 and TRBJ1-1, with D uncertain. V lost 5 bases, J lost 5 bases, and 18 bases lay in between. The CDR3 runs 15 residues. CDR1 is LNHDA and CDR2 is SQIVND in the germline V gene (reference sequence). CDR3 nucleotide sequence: TGTGCCAGTAGTCCATGGGGTCCCAGGCAGACTGAAGCTTTCTTT. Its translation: CASSPWGPRQTEAFF.

The chain's CDR3 is CASSPTSGRSYEQYF. For the CDR3, the DNA is TGCGCCAGCAGCCCCACTAGCGGGCGTTCCTACGAGCAGTACTTC. The chain couples TRBV5-1 to TRBJ2-7; 9 bases match TRBD2. This CDR3 has 15 residues. Germline-derived CDR1 and CDR2 are SGHRS and YFSETQ. Trimming cost V 4 bases and J 1 base; bases outside gene matches: 6.

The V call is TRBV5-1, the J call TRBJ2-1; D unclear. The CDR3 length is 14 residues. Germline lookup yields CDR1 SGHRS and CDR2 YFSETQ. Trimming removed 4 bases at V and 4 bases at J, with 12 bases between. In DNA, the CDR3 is TGCGCCAGCAGCCCAAGGACGGATTACAATGAGCAGTTCTTC. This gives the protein CASSPRTDYNEQFF.

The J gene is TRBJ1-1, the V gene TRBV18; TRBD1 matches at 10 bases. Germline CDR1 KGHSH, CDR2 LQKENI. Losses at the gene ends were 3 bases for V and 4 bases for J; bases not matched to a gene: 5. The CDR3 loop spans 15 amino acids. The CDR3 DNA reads TGTGCCAGCTCACCCCGACAGGGGGCGGCCACTGAAGCTTTCTTT. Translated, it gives CASSPRQGAATEAFF. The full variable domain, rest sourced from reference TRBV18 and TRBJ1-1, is NAGVMQNPRHLVRRRGQEARLRCSPMKGHSHVYWYRQLPEEGLKFMVYLQKENIIDESGMPKERFSAEFPKEGPSILRIQQVVRGDSAAYFCASSPRQGAATEAFFGQGTRLTVV.

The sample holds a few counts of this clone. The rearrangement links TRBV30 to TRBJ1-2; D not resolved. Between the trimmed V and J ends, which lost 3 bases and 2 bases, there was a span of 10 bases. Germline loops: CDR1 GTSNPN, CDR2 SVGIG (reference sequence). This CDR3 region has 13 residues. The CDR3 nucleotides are TGTGCCTGGAGACGGGCACTAAACTATGGCTACACCTTC. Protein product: CAWRRALNYGYTF. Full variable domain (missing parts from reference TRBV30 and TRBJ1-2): SQTIHQWPATLVQPVGSPLSLECTVEGTSNPNLYWYRQAAGRGLQLLFYSVGIGQISSEVPQNLSASRPQDRQFILSSKKLLLSDSGFYLCAWRRALNYGYTFGSGTRLTVV.

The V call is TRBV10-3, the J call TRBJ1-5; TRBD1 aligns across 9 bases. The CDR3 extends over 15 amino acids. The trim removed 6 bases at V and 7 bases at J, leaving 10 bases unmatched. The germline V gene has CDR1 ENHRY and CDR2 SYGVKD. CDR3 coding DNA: TGTGCCATCAGCGCTTCTGGGACAGGGTACCAGCCCCAGCATTTT. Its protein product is CAISASGTGYQPQHF.

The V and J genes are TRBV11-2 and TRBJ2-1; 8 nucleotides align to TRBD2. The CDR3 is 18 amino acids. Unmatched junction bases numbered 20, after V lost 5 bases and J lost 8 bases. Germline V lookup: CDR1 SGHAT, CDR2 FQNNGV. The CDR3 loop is CASSLPVDGTRSLDEQFF. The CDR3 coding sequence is TGTGCCAGCAGCCTTCCAGTGGACGGGACTAGATCCCTGGATGAGCAGTTCTTC.

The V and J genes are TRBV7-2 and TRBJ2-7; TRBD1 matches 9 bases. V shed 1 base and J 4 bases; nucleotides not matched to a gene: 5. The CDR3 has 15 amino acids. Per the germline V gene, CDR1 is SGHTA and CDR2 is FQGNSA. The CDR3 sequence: CASSLEGQGEYEQYF. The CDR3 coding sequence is TGTGCCAGCAGCTTAGAGGGACAGGGAGAGTACGAGCAGTACTTC.

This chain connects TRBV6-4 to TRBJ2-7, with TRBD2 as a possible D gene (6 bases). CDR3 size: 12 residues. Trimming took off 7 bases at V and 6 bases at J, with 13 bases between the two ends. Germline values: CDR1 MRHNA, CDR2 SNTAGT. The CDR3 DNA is TGTGCCAGCATTAGCCCAGCGGGCGAGCAGTACTTC. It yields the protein CASISPAGEQYF.

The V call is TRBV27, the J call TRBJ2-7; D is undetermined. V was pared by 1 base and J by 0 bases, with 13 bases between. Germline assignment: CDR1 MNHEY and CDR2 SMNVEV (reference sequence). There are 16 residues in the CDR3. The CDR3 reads CASSLLAVLSSYEQYF. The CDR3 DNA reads TGTGCCAGCAGTTTATTGGCAGTCTTAAGCTCCTACGAGCAGTACTTC.

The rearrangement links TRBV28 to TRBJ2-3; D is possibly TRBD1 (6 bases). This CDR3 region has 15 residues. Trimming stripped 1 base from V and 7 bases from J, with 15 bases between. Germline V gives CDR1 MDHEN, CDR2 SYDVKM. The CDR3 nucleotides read TGTGCCAGCAGTTTATTGTCTGGGGGCGTATATACGCAGTATTTT. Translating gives CASSLLSGGVYTQYF. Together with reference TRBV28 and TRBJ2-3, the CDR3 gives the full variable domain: DVKVTQSSRYLVKRTGEKVFLECVQDMDHENMFWYRQDPGLGLRLIYFSYDVKMKEKGDIPEGYSVSREKKERFSLILESASTNQTSMYLCASSLLSGGVYTQYFGPGTRLTVL.

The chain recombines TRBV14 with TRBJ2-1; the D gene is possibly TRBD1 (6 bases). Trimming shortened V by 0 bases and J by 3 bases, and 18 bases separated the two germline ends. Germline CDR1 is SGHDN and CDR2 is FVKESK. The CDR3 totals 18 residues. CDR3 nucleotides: TGTGCCAGCAGCCAAGAGAGCGGACAGACCTATTACTACAATGAGCAGTTCTTC. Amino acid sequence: CASSQESGQTYYYNEQFF.

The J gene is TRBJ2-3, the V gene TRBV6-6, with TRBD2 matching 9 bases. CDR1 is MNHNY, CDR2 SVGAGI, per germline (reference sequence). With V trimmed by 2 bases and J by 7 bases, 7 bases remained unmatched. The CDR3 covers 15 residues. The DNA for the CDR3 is TGTGCCAGCAGTTACGGCGCGGGAGGGGGGAATACGCAGTATTTT. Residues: CASSYGAGGGNTQYF.

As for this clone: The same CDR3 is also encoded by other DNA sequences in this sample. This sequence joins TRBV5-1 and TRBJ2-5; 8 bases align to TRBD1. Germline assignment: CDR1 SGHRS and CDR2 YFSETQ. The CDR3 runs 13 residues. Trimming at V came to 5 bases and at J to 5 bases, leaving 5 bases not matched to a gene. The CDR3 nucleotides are TGCGCCAGCAGTTCGGACAGGGCGGAGACCCAGTACTTC. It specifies CASSSDRAETQYF.

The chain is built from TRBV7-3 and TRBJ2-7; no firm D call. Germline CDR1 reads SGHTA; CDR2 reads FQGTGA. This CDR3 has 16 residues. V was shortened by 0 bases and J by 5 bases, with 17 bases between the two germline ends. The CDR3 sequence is CASSLTPLPGQDEQYF. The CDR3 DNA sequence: TGTGCCAGCAGCTTAACCCCCCTACCCGGGCAGGACGAGCAGTACTTC.

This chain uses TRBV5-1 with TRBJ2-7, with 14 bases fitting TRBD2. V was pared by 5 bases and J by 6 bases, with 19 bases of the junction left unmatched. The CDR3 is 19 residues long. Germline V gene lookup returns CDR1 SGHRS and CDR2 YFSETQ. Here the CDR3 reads CASRLDAVDRLAGGPEQYF. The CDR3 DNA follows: TGCGCCAGCAGACTAGATGCCGTGGACAGACTAGCGGGAGGGCCCGAGCAGTACTTC.

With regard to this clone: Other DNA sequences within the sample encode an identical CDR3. CDR3 in amino acids: CAWSVRGNEQFF. The CDR3 DNA follows: TGTGCCTGGAGTGTACGGGGCAATGAGCAGTTCTTC. V and J are TRBV30 and TRBJ2-1, with D possibly matching TRBD2 (5 bases). CDR1 and CDR2 from the germline V gene are GTSNPN and SVGIG (reference sequence). The CDR3 contains 12 residues. V was clipped by 0 bases and J by 6 bases, with 6 bases between them.

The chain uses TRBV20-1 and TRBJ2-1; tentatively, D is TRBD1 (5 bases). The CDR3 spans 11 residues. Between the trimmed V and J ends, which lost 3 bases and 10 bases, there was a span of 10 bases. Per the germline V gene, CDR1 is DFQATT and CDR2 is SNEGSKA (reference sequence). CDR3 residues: CSARGPREQFF. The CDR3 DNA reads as TGCAGTGCTAGGGGGCCTCGGGAGCAGTTCTTC.

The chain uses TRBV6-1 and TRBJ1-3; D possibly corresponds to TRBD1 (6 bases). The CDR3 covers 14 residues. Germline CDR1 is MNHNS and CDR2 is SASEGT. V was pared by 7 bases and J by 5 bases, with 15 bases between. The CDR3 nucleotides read TGTGCCAGCACCGAGGGGGGCGTTAGAAACACCATATATTTT. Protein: CASTEGGVRNTIYF.

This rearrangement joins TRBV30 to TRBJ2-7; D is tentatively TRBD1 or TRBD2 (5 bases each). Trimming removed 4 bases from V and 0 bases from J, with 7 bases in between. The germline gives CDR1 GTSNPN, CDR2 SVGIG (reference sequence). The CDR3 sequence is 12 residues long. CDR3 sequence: CAWKGSSYEQYF. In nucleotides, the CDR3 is TGTGCCTGGAAGGGGAGCTCCTACGAGCAGTACTTC.

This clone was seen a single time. For the CDR3, the DNA is TGTGCCAGCAGCCACCGGACTAGCGGCACAGATACGCAGTATTTT. This codes for CASSHRTSGTDTQYF. The chain joins TRBV5-5 to TRBJ2-3, with 9 positions matching TRBD2. The CDR3 consists of 15 residues. J lost 1 base, V lost 4 bases, and 4 bases had no gene match. Germline-derived CDR1 and CDR2 are SGHKS and YYEKEE (reference sequence). The variable domain in full, with the rest retrieved from reference TRBV5-5 and TRBJ2-3, is DAGVTQSPTHLIKTRGQQVTLRCSPISGHKSVSWYQQVLGQGPQFIFQYYEKEERGRGNFPDRFSARQFPNYSSELNVNALLLGDSALYLCASSHRTSGTDTQYFGPGTRLTVL.

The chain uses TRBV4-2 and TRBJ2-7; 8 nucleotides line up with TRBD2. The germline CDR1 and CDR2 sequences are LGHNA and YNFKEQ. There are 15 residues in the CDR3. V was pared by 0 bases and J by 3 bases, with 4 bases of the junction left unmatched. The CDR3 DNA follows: TGTGCCAGCAGCCAAGATCCGGGAGGGCACTACGAGCAGTACTTC. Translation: CASSQDPGGHYEQYF.